A single sample is the source of the 16 T cell receptor beta chains below, sequenced in a study of response to subunit inactivated influenza vaccine. TCRdb re-derived calls from the RT-PCR reads in MiXCR, one entry per CDR3 protein. Here the sample spans roughly 650,000 distinct CDR3 sequences, around 14% being singletons. The sample consisted of PBMCs from blood, taken about 12 days after vaccination. All receptors come from a man in his forties or fifties who received an inactivated influenza vaccine.

This clonotype was seen at least ten times. V gene TRBV5-1 combines with J gene TRBJ2-5, with a weak D call TRBD2 (5 bases). The germline V gene has CDR1 SGHRS and CDR2 YFSETQ. This CDR3 has 14 amino acids. The V and J ends lost 1 base and 5 bases respectively, with 12 bases between them. CDR3 amino acids: CASSLSSHVETQYF. The CDR3 DNA is TGCGCCAGCAGCTTGTCTAGCCACGTGGAGACCCAGTACTTC. The whole variable domain, remainder taken from reference TRBV5-1 and TRBJ2-5, is KAGVTQTPRYLIKTRGQQVTLSCSPISGHRSVSWYQQTPGQGLQFLFEYFSETQRNKGNFPGRFSGRQFSNSRSEMNVSTLELGDSALYLCASSLSSHVETQYFGPGTRLLVL.

The rearrangement uses TRBV18 and TRBJ2-7; 9 bases align to TRBD1. CDR3 length: 14 residues. From germline, CDR1 is KGHSH and CDR2 LQKENI. V lost 1 base and J lost 7; bases outside the gene matches: 5. The CDR3 DNA sequence: TGTGCCAGCTCACCACGGACAGGGGTTGGGGAGCAGTACTTC. The encoded protein is CASSPRTGVGEQYF.

The rearrangement links TRBV20-1 to TRBJ2-5; D is possibly TRBD1 or TRBD2 (6 bases each). Trimming left V 1 base short and J 5 bases short, with 14 bases between. This CDR3 has 14 amino acids. Germline V CDR1 and CDR2: DFQATT, SNEGSKA (reference sequence). The CDR3 region is CSARGHGGAETQYF. The DNA for the CDR3 is TGCAGTGCTAGAGGACACGGGGGCGCTGAGACCCAGTACTTC.

The rearrangement uses TRBV27 and TRBJ2-7; D possibly corresponds to TRBD2 (6 bases). Germline CDR1 reads MNHEY; CDR2 reads SMNVEV (reference sequence). The CDR3 totals 16 residues. The V end was cut by 5 bases, the J end by 3 bases, with 20 bases between. CDR3 nucleotide sequence: TGTGCCAGCAGTACCCTCGGCGGGACGGAACTCTACGAGCAGTACTTC. It specifies CASSTLGGTELYEQYF.

This clonotype was found many times. The chain links TRBV12-3 or TRBV12-4 to TRBJ1-5, with D possibly TRBD1 on 5 matching bases. CDR3 length: 13 amino acids. Trimming removed 5 bases at V and 11 bases at J, with 16 bases between. The CDR3 is CASSPLGSGTQHF. CDR3 sequence (DNA): TGTGCCAGCAGTCCCTTAGGGTCAGGGACCCAGCATTTT.

CDR3: CATSDGASYEQYF. For the CDR3, the DNA is TGTGCCACCAGTGATGGTGCTAGCTACGAGCAGTACTTC. The J gene is TRBJ2-7, the V gene TRBV24-1; D remains ambiguous. The germline V gene has CDR1 KGHDR and CDR2 SFDVKD. This CDR3 has 13 residues. V was clipped by 3 bases and J by 3 bases, with 8 bases between them.

V usage is TRBV5-1 and J usage is TRBJ2-5; TRBD1 matches at 8 bases. The CDR3 length is 16 residues. After removal of 2 bases from V and 0 bases from J, the junction contained 6 bases not matched to a gene. The germline V gene has CDR1 SGHRS and CDR2 YFSETQ. The CDR3 DNA reads as TGCGCCAGCAGCTTAGGTGGGACAGGAGACCAAGAGACCCAGTACTTC. Its protein is CASSLGGTGDQETQYF.

This clonotype was counted a few times. The chain couples TRBV20-1 to TRBJ2-7, with D maybe TRBD1 (6 bases). Trimming left V 5 bases short and J 0 bases short, with 11 bases between. This CDR3 spans 13 amino acids. Per the germline V gene, CDR1 is DFQATT and CDR2 is SNEGSKA (reference sequence). The CDR3 sequence is CSAFTGSSYEQYF. CDR3 coding DNA: TGCAGTGCTTTTACAGGGAGCTCCTACGAGCAGTACTTC.

This clonotype showed up just a few times. This rearrangement joins TRBV5-1 to TRBJ2-7; 8 bases line up with TRBD1. The CDR3 is made up of 15 amino acids. Trimming cost V 0 bases and J 0 bases; bases outside gene matches: 2. Per the germline V gene, CDR1 is SGHRS and CDR2 is YFSETQ. For the CDR3, the DNA is TGCGCCAGCAGCTTGGGGACAGGGATCTCCTACGAGCAGTACTTC. Translation: CASSLGTGISYEQYF.

The chain combines TRBV6-1 with TRBJ1-1; possible D gene TRBD1, 5 bases. CDR3 size: 16 residues. Germline V lookup: CDR1 MNHNS, CDR2 SASEGT. Trimming took 8 bases from V and 1 from J, leaving 20 bases between them. The chain's CDR3 is CASASHLGGTNTEAFF. Written as DNA, the CDR3 is TGTGCCAGCGCATCGCACCTTGGTGGGACGAACACTGAAGCTTTCTTT.

This rearrangement joins TRBV20-1 to TRBJ2-3; 10 bases match TRBD2. Germline CDR1 is DFQATT and CDR2 is SNEGSKA (reference sequence). V shed 6 bases and J 1 base; nucleotides not matched to a gene: 7. The CDR3 extends over 15 amino acids. Written as DNA, the CDR3 is TGCAGTGCGCGAAATAGCGGGGGGCGCACAGATACGCAGTATTTT. Translated: CSARNSGGRTDTQYF.

A few counts support this clonotype. CDR3 DNA: TGTGCCAGCAGCGTAGAACGCAATTCCTACAATGAGCAGTTCTTC. As protein: CASSVERNSYNEQFF. V usage is TRBV9 and J usage is TRBJ2-1; no definite D call. Trimming took 0 bases from V and 1 from J, leaving 8 bases between them. Germline CDR1 is SGDLS and CDR2 is YYNGEE. CDR3 length: 15 amino acids.

The chain joins TRBV12-3 or TRBV12-4 to TRBJ2-5; no definite D call. CDR3 length: 13 residues. V lost 5 bases and J lost 3, with 10 bases in between. CDR3 coding DNA: TGTGCCAGCAGTCCGCTCCCAAAAGAGACCCAGTACTTC. This codes for CASSPLPKETQYF.

This chain joins TRBV7-6 and TRBJ1-2; D gene uncertain. CDR1 is SGHVS and CDR2 is FNYEAQ in the germline V gene. V lost 2 bases and J 3 bases, leaving 13 bases between the germline ends. This CDR3 comprises 15 residues. The CDR3 coding sequence is TGTGCCAGCAGCTTAATGTCCGGGCAGGACTATGGCTACACCTTC. Protein sequence: CASSLMSGQDYGYTF. Together with reference TRBV7-6 and TRBJ1-2, the CDR3 gives the full variable domain: GAGVSQSPRYKVTKRGQDVALRCDPISGHVSLYWYRQALGQGPEFLTYFNYEAQQDKSGLPNDRFSAERPEGSISTLTIQRTEQRDSAMYRCASSLMSGQDYGYTFGSGTRLTVV.

V usage is TRBV7-3 and J usage is TRBJ2-7; no clear D gene. The CDR3 contains 14 residues. Trimming took 5 bases from V and 2 from J, leaving 13 bases between them. CDR1 and CDR2 from the germline V gene are SGHTA and FQGTGA. CDR3 sequence (DNA): TGTGCCAGCAGCCCTTCACACAATACCTACGAGCAGTACTTC. Translating gives CASSPSHNTYEQYF.

In its sample, this clonotype was seen a few times. This sequence joins TRBV7-2 and TRBJ1-2; D uncertain. V was clipped by 5 bases and J by 5 bases, with 15 bases between them. Germline V CDR1 and CDR2: SGHTA, FQGNSA. The CDR3 has 14 residues. The CDR3 bases are TGTGCCAGCAGCCCACGACAATGGGGTTATGGCTACACCTTC. Translated, it gives CASSPRQWGYGYTF.